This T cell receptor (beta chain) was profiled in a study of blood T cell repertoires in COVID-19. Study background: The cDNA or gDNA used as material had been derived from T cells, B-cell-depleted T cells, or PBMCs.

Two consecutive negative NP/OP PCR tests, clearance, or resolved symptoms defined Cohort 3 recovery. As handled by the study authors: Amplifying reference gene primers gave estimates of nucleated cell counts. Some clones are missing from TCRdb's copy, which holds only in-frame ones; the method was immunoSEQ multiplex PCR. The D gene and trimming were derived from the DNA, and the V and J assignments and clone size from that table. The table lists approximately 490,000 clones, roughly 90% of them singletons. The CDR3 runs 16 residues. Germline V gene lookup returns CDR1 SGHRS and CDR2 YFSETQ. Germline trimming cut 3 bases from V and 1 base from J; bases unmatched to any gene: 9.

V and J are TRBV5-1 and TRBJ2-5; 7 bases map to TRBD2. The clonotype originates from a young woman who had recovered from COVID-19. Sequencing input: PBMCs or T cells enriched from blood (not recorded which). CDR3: CASSWPGGELQETQYF. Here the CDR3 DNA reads TGCGCCAGCAGCTGGCCGGGGGGAGAACTCCAAGAGACCCAGTACTTC.